This T cell receptor beta chain is from a study of shared clonotypes between healthy human individuals. Study-level background: Per-donor plates numbered three CD4 naive, three CD4 memory, two CD8 naive and one CD8 memory.

Once extracted for a subset, genomic DNA was divided evenly among several immunoSEQ plates. As originally analysed: Filtering was not the same, since immunoSEQ gave junction-only sequences without quality scores. Clones were read by immunoSEQ multiplex PCR, and TCRdb kept only the in-frame ones, dropping some. D and trimming come from the DNA, and the V and J calls and clone size come from that table. The data contain roughly 2.2 million clones, under 95% of them singletons. Concerning this clone itself: Its target is not known.

Whole-study findings and limits: Generation probabilities were higher for clonotypes shared across all four sorted-subset donors than for unshared ones.

CDR1 is MGHRA, CDR2 YSYEKL, per germline. The CDR3 is 15 residues long. V lost 0 bases, J lost 9 bases, and 15 bases lay in between. The clonotype originates from a man younger than 30 in good health. Some clones in this sample may be carry-over from other donors' samples. The specimen was naive CD4+ T cells from PBMCs. Subset described: CD45RA+ positively selected. The V and J genes are TRBV4-1 and TRBJ2-1; possible D gene TRBD1, 6 bases. DNA of the CDR3: TGCGCCAGCAGCCAAGATAGAGGGACAATGGGTGAGCAGTTCTTC. Its protein product is CASSQDRGTMGEQFF.